This TCR beta chain comes out of a study of control samples from healthy donors and cancer patients (TCRdb year 2020). This clone came up once. Its antigen remains unidentified. No per-base quality is available; no much larger clone lies one base away. Libraries were made using the immunoSEQ multiplex PCR assay. TCRdb stores this immuneACCESS table with in-frame sequences only. Part of the clones is absent; in the studies checked, under half of the shortfall reflects unresolved V genes, and no reason is known for the rest. In this sample the table shows 110,000 to 150,000 clones, around nine tenths of which occur a single time. The top ten hold about 11% of the sample. For CDR1 and CDR2, the germline V gene lists SNHLY and FYNNEI. Trimmed from V: 6 bases; trimmed from J: 4 bases; junction bases lacking a gene match: 7. From the cysteine through the phenylalanine, the CDR3 covers 15 amino acids. Just CDR3 DNA is preserved here, 45 bases in frame from base 1.

The rearrangement joined TRBV2 to TRBJ1-2; TRBD1 aligns with 11 central bases. This receptor was obtained from a man aged 25-45 years in good health. Sequenced input: blood. The CDR3 region reads CASRTGQGAIYGYTF. The nucleotide sequence reads as follows: TGTGCCAGCAGGACAGGACAGGGGGCGATCTATGGCTACACCTTC.